Below are 27 T cell receptor beta chains sequenced from a single sample in a study of blood T cell repertoires in COVID-19. The repertoire was sequenced with immunoSEQ multiplex PCR; TCRdb's copy has only in-frame clones and lacks some. The data contain roughly 250,000 clones, about 89% of them singletons. Sequencing was performed on peripheral blood. The receptors derive from a man in his forties or fifties who had recovered from COVID-19.

The rearrangement uses TRBV2 and TRBJ2-2; 9 bases are a match to TRBD1. The CDR3 is 15 residues long. Germline assignment: CDR1 SNHLY and CDR2 FYNNEI. The J segment lost 6 bases and the V segment lost 6 bases, leaving 8 bases of the junction unmatched. This CDR3 reads CASRVGTGLPGELFF. CDR3 nucleotide sequence: TGTGCCAGCAGGGTGGGGACAGGGTTGCCCGGGGAGCTGTTTTTT.

Here the CDR3 reads CSVEGGSSYNEQFF. Here the CDR3 DNA reads TGCAGCGTTGAAGGCGGGAGTTCCTACAATGAGCAGTTCTTC. The chain is built from TRBV29-1 and TRBJ2-1; TRBD2 matches at 7 bases. The CDR3 is 14 amino acids. Per germline, CDR1 SQVTM and CDR2 ANQGSEA. V shed 1 base, J shed 1 base, and the junction held 1 base outside the gene matches.

V is TRBV9 and J is TRBJ2-1; unclear D gene. Germline CDR1 reads SGDLS; CDR2 reads YYNGEE. CDR3 length equals 13 residues. V lost 0 bases to trimming and J lost 8 bases, with 9 bases between them. The CDR3 spells CASSVASADEQFF. CDR3 DNA sequence: TGTGCCAGCAGCGTAGCTTCCGCGGATGAGCAGTTCTTC.

The chain has TRBV14 and TRBJ2-1; TRBD2 matches 9 bases. The length of the CDR3 is 17 residues. CDR1 is SGHDN and CDR2 is FVKESK in the germline V gene. Germline trimming cut 1 base from V and 8 bases from J; bases unmatched to any gene: 12. The DNA of the CDR3 is TGTGCCAGCAGCCAAGTCACGGCGCGGGAGGGCGTCGATGAGCAGTTCTTC. This encodes CASSQVTAREGVDEQFF.

The rearrangement joins TRBV4-3 to TRBJ1-2; D not certain. V was clipped by 1 base and J by 6 bases, with 15 bases between them. Germline V gene data show CDR1 as LGHNA and CDR2 as YSLEER. The length of the CDR3 is 15 residues. The CDR3 nucleotides are TGCGCCAGCAGCCAAGTGGCGGATACGTGGGATGGCTACACCTTC. Amino acids: CASSQVADTWDGYTF.

This clone appeared a single time. CDR3 sequence reads: CASSSPTGGGREQYF. Here the CDR3 DNA reads TGTGCCAGCAGCTCACCGACAGGGGGAGGGAGGGAGCAGTACTTC. This chain connects TRBV5-6 to TRBJ2-7, with TRBD1 matching over 9 bases. The CDR3 consists of 15 residues. V lost 3 bases, J lost 7 bases, and 11 bases stayed unmatched. CDR1 and CDR2 from the germline V gene are SGHDT and YYEEEE.

The chain uses TRBV10-1 and TRBJ2-1, with 8 bases fitting TRBD2. The germline V gene encodes CDR1 WNHNN and CDR2 SYGVQD (reference sequence). The CDR3 runs to 16 residues. After removal of 7 bases from V and 0 bases from J, the junction contained 8 bases not matched to a gene. CDR3 nucleotide sequence: TGCGCCAGCATCTGTAAGCGGGGGAGCTCCTACAATGAGCAGTTCTTC. Translation gives CASICKRGSSYNEQFF.

This rearrangement joins TRBV27 to TRBJ2-2; 8 bases fit TRBD1. V lost 6 bases and J lost 1; bases outside the gene matches: 4. The length of the CDR3 is 15 residues. Per germline, CDR1 MNHEY and CDR2 SMNVEV (reference sequence). CDR3 loop: CASSPGQVNTGELFF. CDR3 DNA sequence: TGTGCCAGCAGCCCGGGACAGGTGAACACCGGGGAGCTGTTTTTT.

Worth noting for this clone: The junction and the germline gene differ at one end; a read error may be behind it. The chain recombines TRBV7-9 with TRBJ2-2, with TRBD2 matching 8 bases. Germline CDR1 reads SEHNR; CDR2 reads FQNEAQ (reference sequence). This CDR3 spans 17 amino acids. The CDR3 sequence is CASRLGSLAANTGELFF. The CDR3 coding sequence is TGTGCCAGCAGATTAGGTTCACTAGCGGCGAACACCGGGGAGCTGTTTTTT.

CDR3 sequence (DNA): TGTGCCAGCAGCCGAGCGGGACCGGGGGAAGAGACCCAGTACTTC. Protein sequence: CASSRAGPGEETQYF. This rearrangement joins TRBV5-4 to TRBJ2-5, with 7 bases matching TRBD2. The CDR3 consists of 15 residues. Per germline, CDR1 SGHNT and CDR2 YYREEE (reference sequence). Germline trimming cut 4 bases from V and 3 bases from J; bases unmatched to any gene: 9.

The chain recombines TRBV12-3 or TRBV12-4 with TRBJ2-7; 7 bases align to TRBD1. V dropped 6 bases and J dropped 2; count of bases not matched to a gene: 4. This CDR3 region has 13 residues. The CDR3 nucleotides read TGTGCCAGCAGACTAGGACAGGCCTACGAGCAGTACTTC. This translates into CASRLGQAYEQYF.

The chain recombines TRBV27 with TRBJ2-1; D is perhaps TRBD2 (6 bases). Germline V gene data show CDR1 as MNHEY and CDR2 as SMNVEV (reference sequence). V was shortened by 6 bases and J by 0 bases, with 12 bases between the two germline ends. The CDR3 runs to 15 residues. The CDR3 DNA reads TGTGCCAGCAGCAACAGCGGGTACTCCTACAATGAGCAGTTCTTC. Protein: CASSNSGYSYNEQFF.

The V and J genes are TRBV7-3 and TRBJ1-4; 7 positions match TRBD1. CDR1 is SGHTA and CDR2 is FQGTGA in the germline V gene. V lost 0 bases and J lost 3; bases outside the gene matches: 7. The CDR3 is 17 residues long. CDR3 residues: CASSLTGRGQANEKLFF. CDR3 in DNA: TGTGCCAGCAGCTTAACCGGAAGGGGGCAGGCTAATGAAAAACTGTTTTTT.

V and J are TRBV9 and TRBJ2-2; 11 bases are shared with TRBD2. J lost 4 bases, V lost 1 base, and 6 bases had no gene match. The CDR3 consists of 17 residues. The germline CDR1 and CDR2 sequences are SGDLS and YYNGEE. In DNA form, the CDR3 reads TGTGCCAGCAGCGTATTAGCGGGAGGGAGTGGCACCGGGGAGCTGTTTTTT. This encodes CASSVLAGGSGTGELFF.

The CDR3 protein is CASSQGSGGIGDTQYF. The CDR3 region has the DNA TGCGCCAGCAGCCAAGGTAGCGGGGGGATTGGAGATACGCAGTATTTT. This chain uses TRBV4-3 with TRBJ2-3; TRBD2 agrees at 10 bases. The V and J ends lost 1 base and 5 bases, in that order; junction bases with no gene match: 6. The CDR3 runs 16 residues. Germline V CDR1 and CDR2: LGHNA, YSLEER.

The chain is built from TRBV15 and TRBJ2-7, with D possibly being TRBD2 (6 bases). The germline V and J ends were trimmed by 5 bases and 2 bases, with 10 bases remaining between them. CDR3 length equals 13 residues. The germline gives CDR1 LNHNV, CDR2 YYDKDF (reference sequence). The DNA for the CDR3 is TGTGCCACCAGCGCGGCGGGACCCTACGAGCAGTACTTC. Amino acids: CATSAAGPYEQYF.

The chain carries TRBV7-2 and TRBJ2-7; 9 bases are shared with TRBD2. Germline V lookup: CDR1 SGHTA, CDR2 FQGNSA. With V trimmed by 5 bases and J by 0 bases, 8 bases remained unmatched. The CDR3 covers 16 residues. The CDR3 region has the DNA TGTGCCAGCAGCCTGATGAGCGGGGGGTTCTCCTACGAGCAGTACTTC. This codes for CASSLMSGGFSYEQYF.

The V gene is TRBV3-1 (or the pseudogene TRBV3-2), the J gene TRBJ2-2, with TRBD1 matching 8 bases. There are 14 residues in the CDR3. CDR1 and CDR2 from the germline V gene are LGHDT and YNNKEL (reference sequence). Trimming removed 1 base from V and 7 bases from J; junction bases left unmatched: 2. The CDR3 bases are TGTGCCAGCAGCCAAGGGACAGGGTTCGGGGAGCTGTTTTTT. Translating gives CASSQGTGFGELFF.

The chain employs TRBV6-6 and TRBJ1-5, with 8 bases fitting TRBD1. Trimming removed 5 bases from V and 4 bases from J; junction bases left unmatched: 10. The CDR3 length is 16 residues. Germline V gene sequence: CDR1 MNHNY, CDR2 SVGAGI (reference sequence). The CDR3 bases are TGTGCCAGCAGTCCGACGAGACAGGGGCAGAATCAGCCCCAGCATTTT. Its protein product is CASSPTRQGQNQPQHF.

V is TRBV7-9 and J is TRBJ1-1, with a weak D call TRBD1 (6 bases). The CDR3 is 13 residues long. Trimming removed 4 bases from V and 5 bases from J, with 11 bases in between. CDR1 and CDR2 (germline): SEHNR, FQNEAQ (reference sequence). The CDR3 region is CASSSGAGTEAFF. CDR3 DNA: TGTGCCAGCAGCTCAGGGGCGGGTACTGAAGCTTTCTTT.

The chain joins TRBV7-8 to TRBJ2-3, with D uncertain. V shed 5 bases and J shed 2 bases, with 5 bases lying between them. The germline V gene encodes CDR1 SGHVS and CDR2 FQNEAQ. This CDR3 is built from 12 residues. The CDR3 protein is CASSTNTDTQYF. The CDR3 DNA follows: TGTGCCAGCAGCACAAACACAGATACGCAGTATTTT.

This chain connects TRBV10-3 to TRBJ2-3; 7 bases fit TRBD1. The CDR3 totals 15 residues. V was pared by 6 bases and J by 1 base, with 7 bases of the junction left unmatched. Germline V gives CDR1 ENHRY, CDR2 SYGVKD. The CDR3 nucleotides are TGTGCCATCAGGTCCACAGGGGTTGGCACAGATACGCAGTATTTT. It translates to CAIRSTGVGTDTQYF.

The CDR3 DNA follows: TGCGCCAGCAGCCCGGGACAAGTTGGCGACACTGAAGCTTTCTTT. Its protein product is CASSPGQVGDTEAFF. The rearrangement links TRBV5-1 to TRBJ1-1, with D tentatively TRBD1 (6 bases). The CDR3 runs 15 residues. V was shortened by 4 bases and J by 3 bases, with 16 bases between the two germline ends. The germline V gene has CDR1 SGHRS and CDR2 YFSETQ.

In its sample, this clone was seen once. The rearrangement links TRBV7-2 to TRBJ2-3; TRBD2 matches 7 bases. Trimming took 5 bases from V and 1 from J; bases not matched to a gene: 6. The germline V gene encodes CDR1 SGHTA and CDR2 FQGNSA. The CDR3 length is 15 residues. Here the CDR3 reads CASSAERGGTDTQYF. The DNA of the CDR3 is TGTGCCAGCAGCGCGGAGCGGGGAGGCACAGATACGCAGTATTTT.

The chain links TRBV19 to TRBJ1-2, with a weak D call TRBD1 (5 bases). The CDR3 runs to 12 residues. Trimming left V 3 bases short and J 9 bases short, with 11 bases between. The germline gives CDR1 LNHDA, CDR2 SQIVND (reference sequence). CDR3 loop: CASSIPPGRYTF. CDR3 sequence (DNA): TGTGCCAGTAGTATCCCGCCAGGGCGCTACACCTTC.

The chain uses TRBV6-5 and TRBJ1-1; 7 positions agree with TRBD1. Germline CDR1 MNHEY, CDR2 SVGAGI. The V and J ends lost 6 bases and 4 bases, in that order; junction bases with no gene match: 5. This CDR3 has 13 amino acids. The CDR3 bases are TGTGCCAGCAGAGCCACAGGGGTCACTGAAGCTTTCTTT. Its protein is CASRATGVTEAFF.

V and J are TRBV11-1 and TRBJ2-3; TRBD1 might be the D (6 bases). Trimming took off 5 bases at V and 14 bases at J, with 20 bases between the two ends. Germline CDR1 is SGHAT and CDR2 is FQDESV (reference sequence). The CDR3 runs 13 residues. CDR3 bases: TGTGCCAGCAGCCCACTGCCGACAGGTCATATGTATTTT. Protein product: CASSPLPTGHMYF.